Listed here is a single T cell receptor (beta chain). Its antigen remains unidentified. Base qualities are not recorded, but no much larger clone differs from it by a single base. The time point tag for this specimen amounts to: around 4 weeks on oral tofacitinib. What the treatment or condition label conveys for this sample: oral pan-JAK inhibitor, 5-10 mg twice daily. Peripheral blood and lesional scalp punch biopsies were obtained from patients with alopecia areata. PBMCs were isolated by density centrifugation and stained for CD3, CD4 and CD8, and CD4+ and CD8+ T cells were sorted on a FACSAria. The CDR1 and CDR2 encoded by the germline V gene (reference sequence) are GTSNPN and SVGIG. The V and J ends are trimmed by 0 bases and 7 bases, leaving 19 bases between them. CDR3 length: 16 amino acids, cysteine to phenylalanine. The CDR3 DNA has 48 bases and is translated from base 1. The sample comes from a study of CD8+ T cells in alopecia areata (dated 2018 in TCRdb). Broadly, across the study: The treated patients, all with moderate-to-severe alopecia areata, were enrolled in an open-label pilot trial of oral tofacitinib given at 5 to 10 mg twice daily. Patients received tofacitinib for 6 to 18 months and were then followed off drug for 6 months to check for delayed response and recurrence. Disease severity in treated patients was measured with the SALT score, which quantifies the percentage of affected scalp surface area. The study used high-throughput TCRbeta sequencing to examine T cell clonal expansion in alopecia areata, in both the C3H/HeJ mouse model and human patients. On the human side, TCRbeta sequencing was run on scalp tissue and on sorted CD4+ and CD8+ peripheral blood T cells from healthy controls and from alopecia areata patients with either patchy or totalis/universalis disease. Biopsies were taken from tofacitinib-treated patients at baseline and again at 4 and 24 weeks into treatment, and several of those patients also had a later scalp biopsy. Scalp clonality was compared among normal scalp (n=4), patchy alopecia areata scalp (n=8), and alopecia totalis/universalis scalp (n=8). The RNA source kit depended on sample type: the PAXgene miRNA kit for fixed scalp, the miRNeasy kit for PBMCs, and the RNeasy kit for mouse skin. TCRbeta CDR3 regions were amplified by immunoSEQ multiplex PCR using 35 Vbeta forward and 13 Jbeta reverse primers.

General findings and caveats noted by the study authors: TCR sequences shared between patients were less clear than in mice, possibly partly because of HLA diversity in the patient population. With tofacitinib, both scalp clonality and the number of expanded CD8+ clones among the top 100 scalp clones went down significantly. Many expanded lesional clones persisted in scalp and blood during tofacitinib treatment, which may partly explain relapse after stopping treatment. Because the treated cohort was small and included a single nonresponder, larger studies are needed to assess links between baseline CD8+ expansion and response. Scalp TCR repertoire analysis is complicated because resident alphabeta T cells in normal human skin are also sequenced, whereas mouse skin is dominated by gammadelta T cells. Compared with normal scalp, lesional scalp had higher clonality and more expanded CD8+ clones, particularly in alopecia totalis/universalis, a pattern that suggests antigenic drive.

The library was made by the immunoSEQ multiplex PCR assay. RNA was extracted from all samples and reverse transcribed into cDNA, which served as template for TCR sequencing. SuperScript III was used to make first-strand cDNA, primed with a 2:1 mix of oligo-dT and random hexamers. A synthetic immune receptor repertoire was used to measure amplification bias, and any remaining bias was corrected computationally. The authors' analysis ran thus. After raw reads were preprocessed to remove errors, the CDR3 was defined following IMGT conventions as running from the conserved cysteine to phenylalanine. Clonality was computed as 1 minus the Shannon entropy, with the entropy normalized by log2 of the number of productive unique TCRs. CD4 or CD8 identity of scalp clones was inferred by cross-referencing scalp TCRbeta sequences with sorted blood CD4 and CD8 repertoires. The clones in this table, taken by TCRdb from immuneACCESS, are in-frame only. Not every clone is retained; where verified, under half of the shortfall comes from an unresolved V gene, and the cause of the rest is unknown. The D gene and trimming were derived from the DNA, and the V and J assignments and clone size from that table. The sample table contains under 150,000 clones; only one count was recorded for 53% of them. Together, the top ten hold roughly 0.5% of the sample.

The sequence derives from a human donor with alopecia areata. This receptor chain uses TRBV30 and TRBJ2-1, with the D segment identity uncertain. This specimen was CD4+ T cells sorted from blood, taken at week 4, from a patient treated with tofacitinib. The CDR3 corresponds to CAWSVIRRPWFNEQFF. The nucleotide sequence reads as follows: TGTGCCTGGAGTGTTATCCGGAGACCTTGGTTTAATGAGCAGTTCTTC.